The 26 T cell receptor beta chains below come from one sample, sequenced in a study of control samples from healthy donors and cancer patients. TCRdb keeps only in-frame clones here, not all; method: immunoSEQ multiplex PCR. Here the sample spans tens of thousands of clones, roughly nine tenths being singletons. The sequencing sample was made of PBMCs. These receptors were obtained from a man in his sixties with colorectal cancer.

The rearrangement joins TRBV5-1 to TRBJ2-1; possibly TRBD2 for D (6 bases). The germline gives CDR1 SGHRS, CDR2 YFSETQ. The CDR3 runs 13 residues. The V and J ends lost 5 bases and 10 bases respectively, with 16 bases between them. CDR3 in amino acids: CASRSGGMGEQFF. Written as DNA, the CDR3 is TGCGCCAGCAGAAGTGGAGGGATGGGCGAGCAGTTCTTC.

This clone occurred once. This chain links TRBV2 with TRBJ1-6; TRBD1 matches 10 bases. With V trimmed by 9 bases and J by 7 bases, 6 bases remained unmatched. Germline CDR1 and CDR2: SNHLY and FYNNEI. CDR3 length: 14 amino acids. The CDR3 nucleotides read TGTGCCAGAGGGGGGGGACAGGGGAATTCACCCCTCCACTTT. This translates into CARGGGQGNSPLHF.

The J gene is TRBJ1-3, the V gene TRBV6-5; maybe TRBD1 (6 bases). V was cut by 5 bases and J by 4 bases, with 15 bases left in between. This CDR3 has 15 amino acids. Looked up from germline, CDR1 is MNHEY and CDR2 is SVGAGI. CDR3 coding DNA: TGTGCCAGCAGTCAGAACAGGGTCGCAGGAAACACCATATATTTT. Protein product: CASSQNRVAGNTIYF.

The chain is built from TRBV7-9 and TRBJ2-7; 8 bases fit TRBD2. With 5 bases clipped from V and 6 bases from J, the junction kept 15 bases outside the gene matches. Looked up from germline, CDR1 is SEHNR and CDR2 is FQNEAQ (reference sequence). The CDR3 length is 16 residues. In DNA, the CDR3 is TGTGCCAGCAGCCCGGCCGGGCTAGCGGGCTCCCCCGAGCAGTACTTC. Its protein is CASSPAGLAGSPEQYF.

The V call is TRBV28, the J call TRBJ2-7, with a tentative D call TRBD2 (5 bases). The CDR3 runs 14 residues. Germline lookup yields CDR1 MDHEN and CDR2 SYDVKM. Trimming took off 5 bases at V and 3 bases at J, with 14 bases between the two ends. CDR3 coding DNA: TGTGCCAGCAGTCCCAGAGGGCAAAACTACGAGCAGTACTTC. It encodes CASSPRGQNYEQYF.

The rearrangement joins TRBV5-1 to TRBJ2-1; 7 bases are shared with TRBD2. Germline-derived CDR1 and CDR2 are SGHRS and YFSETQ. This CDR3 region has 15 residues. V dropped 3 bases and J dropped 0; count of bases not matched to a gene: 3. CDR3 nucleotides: TGCGCCAGCAGCTACGGGGGGAGCTCCTACAATGAGCAGTTCTTC. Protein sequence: CASSYGGSSYNEQFF.

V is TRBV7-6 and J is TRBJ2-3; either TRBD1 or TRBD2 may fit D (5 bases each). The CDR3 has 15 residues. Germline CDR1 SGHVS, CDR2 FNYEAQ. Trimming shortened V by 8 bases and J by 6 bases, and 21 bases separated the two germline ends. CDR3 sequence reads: CASQQLGDLGDTQYF. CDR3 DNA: TGTGCCAGCCAGCAATTGGGGGACCTAGGGGATACGCAGTATTTT.

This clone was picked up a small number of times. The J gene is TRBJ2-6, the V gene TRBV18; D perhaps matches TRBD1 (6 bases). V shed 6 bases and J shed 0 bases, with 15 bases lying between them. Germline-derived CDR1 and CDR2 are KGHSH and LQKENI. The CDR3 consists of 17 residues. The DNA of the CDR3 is TGTGCCAGCTCGCGTAGACAGGACCTCTCTGGGGCCAACGTCCTGACTTTC. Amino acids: CASSRRQDLSGANVLTF. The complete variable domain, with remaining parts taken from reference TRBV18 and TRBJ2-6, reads NAGVMQNPRHLVRRRGQEARLRCSPMKGHSHVYWYRQLPEEGLKFMVYLQKENIIDESGMPKERFSAEFPKEGPSILRIQQVVRGDSAAYFCASSRRQDLSGANVLTFGAGSRLTVL.

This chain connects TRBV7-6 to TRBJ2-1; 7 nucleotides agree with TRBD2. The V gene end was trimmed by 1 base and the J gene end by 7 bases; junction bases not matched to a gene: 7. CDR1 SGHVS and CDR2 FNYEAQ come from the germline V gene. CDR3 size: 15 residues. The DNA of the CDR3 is TGTGCCAGCAGCTTAGATTGGGGGGGGAGGAATGAGCAGTTCTTC. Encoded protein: CASSLDWGGRNEQFF.

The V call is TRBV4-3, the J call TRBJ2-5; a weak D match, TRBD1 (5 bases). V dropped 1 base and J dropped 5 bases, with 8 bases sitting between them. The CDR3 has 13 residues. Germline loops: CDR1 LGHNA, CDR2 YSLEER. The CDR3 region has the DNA TGCGCCAGCAGCCAAGTGGGGCGGGAGACCCAGTACTTC. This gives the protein CASSQVGRETQYF.

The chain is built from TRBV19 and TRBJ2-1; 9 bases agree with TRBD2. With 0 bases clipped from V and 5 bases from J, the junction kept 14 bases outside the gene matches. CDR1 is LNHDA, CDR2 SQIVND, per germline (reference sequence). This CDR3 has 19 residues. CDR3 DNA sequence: TGTGCCAGTAGTATAGATAGCCGAGCGGGGGGCTCTTCTGACAATGAGCAGTTCTTC. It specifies CASSIDSRAGGSSDNEQFF.

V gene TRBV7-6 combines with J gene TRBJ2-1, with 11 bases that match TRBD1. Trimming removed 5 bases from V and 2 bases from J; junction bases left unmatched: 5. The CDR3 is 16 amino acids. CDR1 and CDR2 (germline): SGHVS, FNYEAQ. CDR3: CASSQGQGGPYNEQFF. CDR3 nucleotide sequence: TGTGCCAGCAGCCAGGGACAGGGGGGCCCCTACAATGAGCAGTTCTTC.

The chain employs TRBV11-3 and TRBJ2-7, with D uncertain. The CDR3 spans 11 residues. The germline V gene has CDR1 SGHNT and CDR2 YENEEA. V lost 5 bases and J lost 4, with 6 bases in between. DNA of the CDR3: TGTGCCAGCAGCATGGGGTACGAGCAGTACTTC. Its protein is CASSMGYEQYF.

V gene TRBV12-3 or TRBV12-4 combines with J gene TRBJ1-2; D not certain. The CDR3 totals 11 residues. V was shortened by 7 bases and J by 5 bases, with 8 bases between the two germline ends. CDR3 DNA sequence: TGTGCCAGCACTTTGGGTTATGGCTACACCTTC. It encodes CASTLGYGYTF.

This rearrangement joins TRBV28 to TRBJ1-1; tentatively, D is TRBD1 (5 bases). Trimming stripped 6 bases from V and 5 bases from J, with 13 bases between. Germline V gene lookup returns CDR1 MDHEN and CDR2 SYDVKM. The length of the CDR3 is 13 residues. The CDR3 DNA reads TGTGCCAGCAGACTCAGGGTTGGGACTGAAGCTTTCTTT. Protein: CASRLRVGTEAFF.

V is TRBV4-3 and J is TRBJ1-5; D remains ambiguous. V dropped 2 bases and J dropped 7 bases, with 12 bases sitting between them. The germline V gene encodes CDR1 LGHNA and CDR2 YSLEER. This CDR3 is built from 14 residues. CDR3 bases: TGCGCCAGCAGCCAATCCCCGGTAGGCCAGCCCCAGCATTTT. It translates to CASSQSPVGQPQHF.

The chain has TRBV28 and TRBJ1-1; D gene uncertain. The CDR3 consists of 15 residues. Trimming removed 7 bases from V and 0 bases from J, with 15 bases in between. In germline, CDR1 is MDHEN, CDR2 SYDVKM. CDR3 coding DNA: TGTGCCAGCAACCCGGGGAAAGAAATGAACACTGAAGCTTTCTTT. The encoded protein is CASNPGKEMNTEAFF. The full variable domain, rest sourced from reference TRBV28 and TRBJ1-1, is DVKVTQSSRYLVKRTGEKVFLECVQDMDHENMFWYRQDPGLGLRLIYFSYDVKMKEKGDIPEGYSVSREKKERFSLILESASTNQTSMYLCASNPGKEMNTEAFFGQGTRLTVV.

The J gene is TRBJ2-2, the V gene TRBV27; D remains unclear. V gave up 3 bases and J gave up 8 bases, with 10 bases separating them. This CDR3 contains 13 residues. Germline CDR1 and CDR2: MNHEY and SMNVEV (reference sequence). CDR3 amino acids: CASSFFGPGELFF. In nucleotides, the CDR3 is TGTGCCAGCAGTTTTTTCGGGCCTGGGGAGCTGTTTTTT.

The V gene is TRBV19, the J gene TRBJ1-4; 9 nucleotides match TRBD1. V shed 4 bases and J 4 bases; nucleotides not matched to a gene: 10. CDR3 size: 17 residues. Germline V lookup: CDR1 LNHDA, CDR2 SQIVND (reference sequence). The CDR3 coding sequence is TGTGCCAGTAGTACATCGACAGGGGGACTAGGTAATGAAAAACTGTTTTTT. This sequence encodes CASSTSTGGLGNEKLFF. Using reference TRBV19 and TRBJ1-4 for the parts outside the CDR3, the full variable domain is DGGITQSPKYLFRKEGQNVTLSCEQNLNHDAMYWYRQDPGQGLRLIYYSQIVNDFQKGDIAEGYSVSREKKESFPLTVTSAQKNPTAFYLCASSTSTGGLGNEKLFFGSGTQLSVL.

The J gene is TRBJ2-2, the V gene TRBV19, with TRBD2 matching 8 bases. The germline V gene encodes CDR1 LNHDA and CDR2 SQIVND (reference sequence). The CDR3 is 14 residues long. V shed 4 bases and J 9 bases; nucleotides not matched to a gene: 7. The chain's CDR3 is CASSRTGLARELFF. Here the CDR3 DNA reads TGTGCCAGTAGTAGGACCGGACTAGCCCGGGAGCTGTTTTTT.

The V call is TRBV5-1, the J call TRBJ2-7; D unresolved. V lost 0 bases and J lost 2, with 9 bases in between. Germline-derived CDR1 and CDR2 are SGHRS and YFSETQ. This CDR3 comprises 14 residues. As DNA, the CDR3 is TGCGCCAGCAGCTTGGTTGTTTTACCCTACGAGCAGTACTTC. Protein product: CASSLVVLPYEQYF.

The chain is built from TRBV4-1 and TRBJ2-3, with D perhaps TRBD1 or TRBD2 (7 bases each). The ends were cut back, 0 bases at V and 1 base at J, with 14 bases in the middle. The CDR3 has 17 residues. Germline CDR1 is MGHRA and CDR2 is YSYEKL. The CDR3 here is CASSQDGGGGGTDTQYF. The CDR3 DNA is TGCGCCAGCAGCCAAGATGGGGGAGGGGGCGGCACAGATACGCAGTATTTT.

The CDR3 reads CASSQGTRVEKLFF. As DNA, the CDR3 is TGCGCCAGCAGCCAAGGGACGCGGGTTGAAAAACTGTTTTTT. The rearrangement uses TRBV4-1 and TRBJ1-4; no clear D gene. Between the trimmed V and J ends, which lost 1 base and 7 bases, there was a span of 10 bases. This CDR3 has 14 amino acids. Per the germline V gene, CDR1 is MGHRA and CDR2 is YSYEKL.

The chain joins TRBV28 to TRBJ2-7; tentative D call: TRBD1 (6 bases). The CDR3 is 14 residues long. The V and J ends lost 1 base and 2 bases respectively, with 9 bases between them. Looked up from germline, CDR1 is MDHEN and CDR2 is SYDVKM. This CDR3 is CASSLSPGAYEQYF. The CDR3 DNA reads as TGTGCCAGCAGTTTATCCCCAGGGGCCTACGAGCAGTACTTC.

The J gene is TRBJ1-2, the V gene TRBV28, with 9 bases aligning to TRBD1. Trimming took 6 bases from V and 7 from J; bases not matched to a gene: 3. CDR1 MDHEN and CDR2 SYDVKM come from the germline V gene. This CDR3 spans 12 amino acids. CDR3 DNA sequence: TGTGCCAGCAGCACAGGGGGCTTTGGCTACACCTTC. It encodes CASSTGGFGYTF.

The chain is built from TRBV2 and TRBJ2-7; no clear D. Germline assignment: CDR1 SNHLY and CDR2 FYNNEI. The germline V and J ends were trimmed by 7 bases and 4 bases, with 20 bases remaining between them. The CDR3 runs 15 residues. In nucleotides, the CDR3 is TGTGCCAGCACCGCTACAGTACCTCCGCTTTACGAGCAGTACTTC. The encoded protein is CASTATVPPLYEQYF.